This T cell receptor (beta chain) was profiled in a study of CD8 T cells in Susac syndrome. Background on the study: The sequenced Susac syndrome patients included about six who had clinically active disease and roughly 8 who were in remission.

CD8+ and CD4+ T cells were negatively isolated; TEMRA cells were FACS-enriched. Random hexamers primed reverse transcription of about 0.45 to 1 ug RNA. Coverage of TCR beta CDR3 amplification by immunoSEQ multiplex PCR extended to 54 Vbeta and 13 Jbeta. TCRdb independently ran MiXCR on the immunoSEQ multiplex PCR reads; one entry per CDR3 protein. The table shows approximately 180,000 distinct CDR3 sequences, with around 90% occurring only once. V was pared by 5 bases and J by 5 bases, with 9 bases between. Germline values: CDR1 SGHTA, CDR2 FQGNSA. This CDR3 has 12 residues. The sequence derives from a human donor with Susac syndrome. This chain links TRBV7-2 with TRBJ2-5, with D uncertain. Sequencing used CD4+ T cells from PBMCs. CDR3 coding DNA: TGTGCCAGCAGCGTCCCCTTTGAGACCCAGTACTTC. Residues: CASSVPFETQYF.